The 22 T cell receptor beta chains below all came from one sample that was sequenced in a study of cytomegalovirus exposure and HLA in healthy donors. PCR amplification relied on 60 Vbeta primers (plus 13 Jbeta primers). Assay: immunoSEQ multiplex PCR; the TCRdb copy retains only in-frame clones and omits some. The sample shows some 100,000 clones, roughly four fifths of them seen only once. The source material was PBMCs. All receptors come from a male donor in good health and CMV-seropositive.

The V and J genes are TRBV25-1 and TRBJ2-1; TRBD1 agrees at 7 bases. Trimming cost V 7 bases and J 0 bases; bases outside gene matches: 6. The germline gives CDR1 MGHDK, CDR2 SYGVNS. This CDR3 has 15 residues. The CDR3 region is CASTEGQSSYNEQFF. Here the CDR3 DNA reads TGTGCCAGCACCGAGGGACAGAGCTCCTACAATGAGCAGTTCTTC.

V usage is TRBV6-1 and J usage is TRBJ1-3; the match to TRBD1 covers 8 bases. Trimming removed 1 base from V and 3 bases from J; junction bases left unmatched: 11. Germline V CDR1 and CDR2: MNHNS, SASEGT. This CDR3 comprises 18 residues. The DNA of the CDR3 is TGTGCCAGCAGTGAAGACATCCCGGGACAGGCCTATGGAAACACCATATATTTT. Translating gives CASSEDIPGQAYGNTIYF.

V is TRBV2 and J is TRBJ1-2; possibly TRBD1 for D (6 bases). The CDR3 is made up of 14 amino acids. V was cut by 6 bases and J by 8 bases, with 19 bases left in between. From germline, CDR1 is SNHLY and CDR2 FYNNEI. The CDR3 loop is CASRATQGIGGYTF. For the CDR3, the DNA is TGTGCCAGCAGAGCCACACAGGGAATAGGGGGCTACACCTTC.

The chain is built from TRBV9 and TRBJ1-5; D perhaps matches TRBD1 (6 bases). CDR1 is SGDLS, CDR2 YYNGEE, per germline. V was trimmed by 3 bases and J by 4 bases, leaving 8 bases between them. The CDR3 consists of 13 residues. CDR3 coding DNA: TGTGCCAGCAGCGAACAGGGAAATCAGCCCCAGCATTTT. Residues: CASSEQGNQPQHF.

About this clone itself: The final CDR3 position lacks the conserved phenylalanine or tryptophan, pointing to a likely read error. This chain joins TRBV5-1 and TRBJ1-2, with a weak D call TRBD1 (5 bases). Germline CDR1 reads SGHRS; CDR2 reads YFSETQ. Trimming stripped 4 bases from V and 3 bases from J, with 13 bases between. The CDR3 runs 14 residues. This CDR3 is CASSPFGDYYGYTV. In nucleotides, the CDR3 is TGCGCCAGCAGCCCCTTCGGGGACTACTATGGCTACACCGTC.

This chain links TRBV11-2 with TRBJ2-2; D unclear. The CDR3 contains 15 residues. V lost 2 bases and J lost 1, with 8 bases in between. Germline V gene data show CDR1 as SGHAT and CDR2 as FQNNGV. Here the CDR3 DNA reads TGTGCCAGCAGCTTACTCGTCGGGAACACCGGGGAGCTGTTTTTT. Encoded protein: CASSLLVGNTGELFF.

The rearrangement joins TRBV7-3 to TRBJ2-6; 10 bases are a match to TRBD1. This CDR3 has 18 residues. Germline CDR1 is SGHTA and CDR2 is FQGTGA. The V gene end was trimmed by 2 bases and the J gene end by 3 bases; junction bases not matched to a gene: 7. CDR3 DNA sequence: TGTGCCAGCAGCTTATCACGGACAGGGGGTAGTGGGGCCAACGTCCTGACTTTC. Its translation: CASSLSRTGGSGANVLTF.

As concerns this clone: One end of the junction does not line up with germline, which may come from a read error. V is TRBV7-6 and J is TRBJ2-3; 9 nucleotides align to TRBD1. Germline-derived CDR1 and CDR2 are SGHVS and FNYEAQ. There are 14 residues in the CDR3. CDR3 sequence: CAISRQGEGDTQYF. CDR3 bases: TGTGCCATCAGCCGACAGGGGGAAGGAGATACGCAGTATTTT.

This clone was counted between two and nine times. The chain links TRBV5-1 to TRBJ1-4; D remains ambiguous. The CDR3 is made up of 15 amino acids. Trimming removed 0 bases from V and 0 bases from J, with 6 bases in between. CDR1 is SGHRS, CDR2 YFSETQ, per germline. Here the CDR3 DNA reads TGCGCCAGCAGCTTGGGCGGGACAACTAATGAAAAACTGTTTTTT. Translation gives CASSLGGTTNEKLFF.

Notes on this clone: The sample carries other DNA sequences with the same CDR3. Here the CDR3 reads CSALGGEKLFF. CDR3 sequence (DNA): TGCAGTGCTCTGGGAGGTGAAAAACTGTTTTTT. The chain uses TRBV20-1 and TRBJ1-4; D gene uncertain. V shed 5 bases and J shed 7 bases, with 8 bases lying between them. The germline CDR1 and CDR2 sequences are DFQATT and SNEGSKA (reference sequence). The CDR3 is 11 residues long.

V usage is TRBV5-6 and J usage is TRBJ2-1, with 9 nucleotides matching TRBD2. Germline V gene sequence: CDR1 SGHDT, CDR2 YYEEEE. This CDR3 spans 16 amino acids. Trimming took 0 bases from V and 7 from J; bases not matched to a gene: 8. The CDR3 protein is CASSLASGGTRNEQFF. DNA of the CDR3: TGTGCCAGCAGCTTGGCCAGCGGGGGGACCAGGAATGAGCAGTTCTTC. Full variable domain (rest looked up from reference TRBV5-6 and TRBJ2-1): DAGVTQSPTHLIKTRGQQVTLRCSPKSGHDTVSWYQQALGQGPQFIFQYYEEEERQRGNFPDRFSGHQFPNYSSELNVNALLLGDSALYLCASSLASGGTRNEQFFGPGTRLTVL.

The chain is built from TRBV28 and TRBJ2-5, with 12 bases lining up with TRBD2. The CDR3 loop spans 16 amino acids. The V gene end was trimmed by 4 bases and the J gene end by 6 bases; junction bases not matched to a gene: 9. Germline loops: CDR1 MDHEN, CDR2 SYDVKM. The CDR3 DNA follows: TGTGCCAGCAGTTGGGAACTAGCGGGGGGTACAAAGACCCAGTACTTC. Translating it yields CASSWELAGGTKTQYF.

The V gene is TRBV10-2, the J gene TRBJ2-3, with D uncertain. Looked up from germline, CDR1 is WSHSY and CDR2 is SAAADI. The length of the CDR3 is 14 residues. V gave up 6 bases and J gave up 0 bases, with 10 bases separating them. The CDR3 DNA reads as TGCGCCAGCAGCGTCGACTTTAGCACAGATACGCAGTATTTT. Its translation: CASSVDFSTDTQYF.

This clone was recorded only once. The chain couples TRBV9 to TRBJ1-1; possibly TRBD1 for D (5 bases). The CDR3 contains 13 residues. The germline V and J ends were trimmed by 3 bases and 1 base, with 7 bases remaining between them. Germline loops: CDR1 SGDLS, CDR2 YYNGEE. CDR3 DNA sequence: TGTGCCAGCAGCGGGACACCGAACACTGAAGCTTTCTTT. It specifies CASSGTPNTEAFF.

V and J are TRBV25-1 and TRBJ1-5, with D possibly TRBD1 on 5 matching bases. The CDR3 has 17 amino acids. The germline V gene has CDR1 MGHDK and CDR2 SYGVNS. Deletions cut 2 bases from V and 3 bases from J, with 17 bases between. The CDR3 DNA reads as TGTGCCAGCAGTGAAGGGCAGCAGGGCCCCCTCAATCAGCCCCAGCATTTT. Protein: CASSEGQQGPLNQPQHF.

This clone occurred a few times. CDR3 DNA: TGTGCCAGTAGTTTAATGGAGACCCAGTACTTC. Protein: CASSLMETQYF. The chain links TRBV19 to TRBJ2-5, with no clear D. CDR1 LNHDA and CDR2 SQIVND come from the germline V gene (reference sequence). The CDR3 covers 11 residues. Trimming cost V 5 bases and J 5 bases, with 6 bases left between them.

The chain has TRBV4-2 and TRBJ1-5; TRBD1 might be the D (5 bases). The V end lost 4 bases, the J end lost 0 bases, and 10 bases lay between the germline ends. Germline-derived CDR1 and CDR2 are LGHNA and YNFKEQ. CDR3 length: 15 amino acids. The CDR3 region is CASSLTVDSNQPQHF. The CDR3 region has the DNA TGTGCCAGCAGCCTGACAGTAGATAGCAATCAGCCCCAGCATTTT.

The chain couples TRBV29-1 to TRBJ2-7, with D perhaps matching TRBD1 (6 bases). The CDR3 spans 14 residues. The germline CDR1 and CDR2 sequences are SQVTM and ANQGSEA. V was pared by 6 bases and J by 1 base, with 16 bases between. The CDR3 coding sequence is TGCAGCGTCCTTACCAGGGGCGCATCCTACGAGCAGTACTTC. This gives the protein CSVLTRGASYEQYF.

The chain links TRBV7-2 to TRBJ1-6, with 10 bases that match TRBD1. Germline CDR1 SGHTA, CDR2 FQGNSA. The CDR3 totals 15 residues. Trimming removed 4 bases from V and 4 bases from J; junction bases left unmatched: 1. The CDR3 sequence: CASSSDRGYNSPLHF. CDR3 nucleotide sequence: TGTGCCAGCAGCTCGGACAGGGGGTATAATTCACCCCTCCACTTT.

The chain uses TRBV6-5 and TRBJ2-7, with 8 positions matching TRBD1. Germline values: CDR1 MNHEY, CDR2 SVGAGI. This CDR3 region has 15 residues. The V and J ends lost 1 base and 4 bases, in that order; junction bases with no gene match: 6. The CDR3 DNA follows: TGTGCCAGCAGTTACTTCAGACAGGGGAGATACGAGCAGTACTTC. It yields the protein CASSYFRQGRYEQYF.

The CDR3 nucleotides are TGTGCCAGCAGCGACGGGACAGGTCTCGAGCAGTACTTC. It encodes CASSDGTGLEQYF. The chain links TRBV13 to TRBJ2-7; TRBD1 matches at 8 bases. J was trimmed by 6 bases and V by 5 bases; bases with no gene match: 6. In germline, CDR1 is PRHDT, CDR2 FYEKMQ (reference sequence). The CDR3 covers 13 residues. Based on the CDR3 plus reference TRBV13 and TRBJ2-7, the full variable domain is AAGVIQSPRHLIKEKRETATLKCYPIPRHDTVYWYQQGPGQDPQFLISFYEKMQSDKGSIPDRFSAQQFSDYHSELNMSSLELGDSALYFCASSDGTGLEQYFGPGTRLTVT.

The CDR3 DNA follows: TGTGCCAGCAGCGGCGCGGTTAACTATGGCTACACCTTC. This codes for CASSGAVNYGYTF. The V gene is TRBV2, the J gene TRBJ1-2, with D unclear. The germline V gene has CDR1 SNHLY and CDR2 FYNNEI. V was trimmed by 6 bases and J by 1 base, leaving 9 bases between them. The CDR3 has 13 residues.